This T cell receptor beta chain was sequenced in a study of patients and donors after allogeneic stem cell transplantation. MiXCR, run by TCRdb on the RT-PCR reads, gives a single entry per CDR3 protein. The repertoire includes 400,000 to 450,000 distinct CDR3 sequences, under 20% of them detected once, and around 7.2% sits in the top ten. V lost 5 bases to trimming and J lost 4 bases; unmatched junction nucleotides: 7. This CDR3 has 15 amino acids. The gene calls are TRBV12-3 or TRBV12-4 and TRBJ2-3; 9 bases map to TRBD1. Sequences were obtained from blood, either unsorted or a sorted T cell fraction (not recorded which). The TCR sequence derives from a human donor who was either an allogeneic HSCT recipient or a stem cell or donor lymphocyte infusion donor (not recorded which). It is not recorded whose cells these are; they may come from a transplant donor. The CDR3: CASSHRDRVADTQYF. The CDR3 region has the DNA TGTGCCAGCAGTCACCGGGACAGGGTAGCAGATACGCAGTATTTT.